This is a list of T cell receptor beta chains from one sample in a study of control samples from healthy donors and cancer patients. Some clones are missing from TCRdb's copy, which holds only in-frame ones; the method was immunoSEQ multiplex PCR. The table has about 140,000 clones, approximately 91% seen once; the top ten hold around 8.2%. The sequencing input was blood. The origin of the receptors is a woman between 25 and 40 years old in good health. Both conserved end residues are trimmed from each CDR3. Fields, in order: CDR3 protein, J gene, clone size, V gene. Clone size, where shown, is once, few, many, or a class for clones that have expanded.

cdr3_aa: ASSLGTPYEQY; j_call: TRBJ2-7; clone_size: -; v_call: TRBV5-1
cdr3_aa: ASRPGLAGYNEQF; j_call: TRBJ2-1; clone_size: -; v_call: TRBV6-5
cdr3_aa: ASSLQNTEAF; j_call: TRBJ1-1; clone_size: -; v_call: TRBV6-2/TRBV6-3
cdr3_aa: ASSPGNYGYT; j_call: TRBJ1-2; clone_size: once; v_call: TRBV5-8
cdr3_aa: SVDRAGVYNEQF; j_call: TRBJ2-1; clone_size: -; v_call: TRBV29-1
cdr3_aa: ASSVGLAGSYEQY; j_call: TRBJ2-7; clone_size: -; v_call: TRBV9
cdr3_aa: ASRDSGLTYEQY; j_call: TRBJ2-7; clone_size: -; v_call: TRBV6-5
cdr3_aa: ASSLTSGRANEQF; j_call: TRBJ2-1; clone_size: once; v_call: TRBV5-1
cdr3_aa: ASKPIGDTSYEQY; j_call: TRBJ2-7; clone_size: -; v_call: TRBV13
cdr3_aa: ASRSRGRGRLNTEAF; j_call: TRBJ1-1; clone_size: -; v_call: TRBV7-8
cdr3_aa: ASIQTRQGGYEQY; j_call: TRBJ2-7; clone_size: -; v_call: TRBV2
cdr3_aa: SVEVAGAGTDTQY; j_call: TRBJ2-3; clone_size: -; v_call: TRBV29-1
cdr3_aa: ATSDSQGTPNTEAF; j_call: TRBJ1-1; clone_size: -; v_call: TRBV24-1
cdr3_aa: ASSIQGGNQPQH; j_call: TRBJ1-5; clone_size: -; v_call: TRBV19
cdr3_aa: ASLDRAMRCF; j_call: TRBJ1-1; clone_size: once; v_call: TRBV6-4
cdr3_aa: ASSSRPGEAF; j_call: TRBJ1-1; clone_size: once; v_call: TRBV19
cdr3_aa: ASRENTGGIRGYT; j_call: TRBJ1-2; clone_size: -; v_call: TRBV11-2
cdr3_aa: ASSPRQGENTEAF; j_call: TRBJ1-1; clone_size: -; v_call: TRBV18
cdr3_aa: ASTPLAENIQY; j_call: TRBJ2-4; clone_size: -; v_call: TRBV7-2
cdr3_aa: ASSNLRGPVGELF; j_call: TRBJ2-2; clone_size: -; v_call: TRBV4-2
cdr3_aa: ASSLAGTNTIY; j_call: TRBJ1-3; clone_size: -; v_call: TRBV7-2
cdr3_aa: AIMGHGTGDEKLF; j_call: TRBJ1-4; clone_size: -; v_call: TRBV10-3